This T cell receptor (beta chain) was recovered during a study of blood T cell repertoires in COVID-19. Across the whole study: The analysed material was cDNA or gDNA that came from T cells, B-cell-depleted T cells, or PBMCs.

Seattle's enrolled individuals joined amid active infection and were then monitored longitudinally. This CDR3 has 12 residues. CDR1 is SGHTS and CDR2 is YDEGEE in the germline V gene. The V gene lost 1 base and the J gene lost 5 bases, with 6 bases spanning the gap. Source study methods: Nucleated cell number was recorded as an estimate derived from reference gene primer amplification. Repertoires were generated with immunoSEQ multiplex PCR, while TCRdb's copy carries only in-frame clones and drops some. V and J calls and clone size are those listed in that table; D and trimming were worked out from the DNA. The sample yields 300,000 to 350,000 clones, about 91% seen once.

This chain links TRBV5-8 with TRBJ2-5; D gene uncertain. What was sequenced was peripheral blood. This sequence was found in a woman in her thirties with COVID-19, enrolled during active disease. The CDR3 region is CASSLTLETQYF. DNA of the CDR3: TGTGCCAGCAGCTTGACTCTGGAGACCCAGTACTTC. The full variable domain, with the rest looked up from reference TRBV5-8 and TRBJ2-5, is EAGVTQSPTHLIKTRGQQATLRCSPISGHTSVYWYQQALGLGLQFLLWYDEGEERNRGNFPPRFSGRQFPNYSSELNVNALELEDSALYLCASSLTLETQYFGPGTRLLVL.